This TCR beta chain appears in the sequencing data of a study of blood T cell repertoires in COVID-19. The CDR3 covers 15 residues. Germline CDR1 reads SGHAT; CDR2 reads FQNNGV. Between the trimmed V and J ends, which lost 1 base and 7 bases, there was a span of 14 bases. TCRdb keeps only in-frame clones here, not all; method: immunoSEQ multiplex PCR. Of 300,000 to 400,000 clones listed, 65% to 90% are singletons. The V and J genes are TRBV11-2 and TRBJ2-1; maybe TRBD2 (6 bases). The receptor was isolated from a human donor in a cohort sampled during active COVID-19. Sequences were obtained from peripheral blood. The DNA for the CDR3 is TGTGCCAGCAGCTTAGGACTAGGCTATAGGAATGAGCAGTTCTTC. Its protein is CASSLGLGYRNEQFF. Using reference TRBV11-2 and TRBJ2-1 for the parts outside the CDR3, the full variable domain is EAGVAQSPRYKIIEKRQSVAFWCNPISGHATLYWYQQILGQGPKLLIQFQNNGVVDDSQLPKDRFSAERLKGVDSTLKIQPAKLEDSAVYLCASSLGLGYRNEQFFGPGTRLTVL.